This TCR beta chain was obtained from a study of low-dose radiotherapy and immunotherapy resistance in tumors. Trimming took 2 bases from V and 6 from J, leaving 15 bases between them. Germline V CDR1 and CDR2: SGHTA, FQGTGA. This CDR3 spans 15 amino acids. Documented time point: after trial treatment. Regarding treatment: LDRT plus nivolumab, ipilimumab, low-dose cyclophosphamide and aspirin (RACIN trial). Low-dose radiotherapy and low-dose cyclophosphamide, together with aspirin, ipilimumab and nivolumab, were given to donors. TRAV- and TRBV-specific primers primed first-strand cDNA, covering alpha and beta chains. TCR amplification used approximately 19 PCR cycles, a constant-region primer and a V-primer adapter. One entry per CDR3 protein, called by TCRdb with MiXCR from the reads. The sample gives roughly 100,000 distinct CDR3 sequences, roughly 20% of which show up once; 4.1% is in the top ten.

This clonotype was obtained from a male donor with prostate cancer. This chain connects TRBV7-3 to TRBJ2-3; perhaps TRBD2 as D (6 bases). Material: PBMCs, obtained after low-dose radiotherapy plus immunotherapy. The CDR3, as DNA: TGTGCCAGCAGCTTAGCTCCGGGACTGACGGATACGCAGTATTTT. Protein sequence: CASSLAPGLTDTQYF.